This T cell receptor (beta chain) stems from a study of control samples from healthy donors and cancer patients. The CDR3 extends over 14 amino acids. The germline CDR1 and CDR2 sequences are LNHDA and SQIVND (reference sequence). J gave up 7 bases and V 5 bases, and 9 bases lay outside the gene matches. Produced via immunoSEQ multiplex PCR; TCRdb's table is partial and in-frame only. The sample has 150,000 to 200,000 clones, about 90% seen once. This rearrangement joins TRBV19 to TRBJ1-2, with 8 bases that match TRBD1. This clonotype was obtained from a man between 18 and 29 years old in good health. Sample: blood. The CDR3 DNA follows: TGTGCCAGTAGTTCCCGCGACAGGGGCGGTGGCTACACCTTC. Translation gives CASSSRDRGGGYTF.